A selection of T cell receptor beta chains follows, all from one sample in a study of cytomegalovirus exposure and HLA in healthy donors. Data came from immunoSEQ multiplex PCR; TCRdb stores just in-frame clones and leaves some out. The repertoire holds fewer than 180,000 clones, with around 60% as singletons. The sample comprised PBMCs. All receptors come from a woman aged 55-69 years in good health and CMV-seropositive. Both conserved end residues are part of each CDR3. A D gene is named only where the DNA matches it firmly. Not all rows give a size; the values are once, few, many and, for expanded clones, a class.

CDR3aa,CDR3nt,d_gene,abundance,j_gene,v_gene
CASSLDRNYGYTF,TGCGCCAGCAGCTTGGACAGGAACTATGGCTACACCTTC,-,-,TRBJ1-2,TRBV5-1
CSAGVGETQYF,TGCAGTGCGGGAGTAGGAGAGACCCAGTACTTC,-,-,TRBJ2-5,TRBV20-1
CASSLDRFTVYSNQPQHF,TGTGCCAGCAGTCTCGACCGATTCACAGTGTATAGCAATCAGCCCCAGCATTTT,-,-,TRBJ1-5,TRBV27
CASSLHRSSYEQYF,TGTGCCAGCAGTTTACACCGGAGCTCCTACGAGCAGTACTTC,-,-,TRBJ2-7,TRBV28
CASSWAGGNEQFF,TGTGCCAGTAGTTGGGCGGGAGGGAATGAGCAGTTCTTC,TRBD2,few,TRBJ2-1,TRBV19
CASSLDYLIGSDTQYF,TGTGCCAGCAGCTTAGACTACCTCATCGGGTCAGATACGCAGTATTTT,-,-,TRBJ2-3,TRBV7-2
CASSVRGSIDNEQFF,TGTGCCAGCAGCGTTCGCGGGAGTATTGACAATGAGCAGTTCTTC,TRBD2,-,TRBJ2-1,TRBV9
CASSLNNEQFF,TGTGCCAGCAGCCTTAACAATGAGCAGTTCTTC,-,few,TRBJ2-1,TRBV28
CASSQVASTGQETQYF,TGCGCCAGCAGCCAAGTGGCCTCAACAGGCCAAGAGACCCAGTACTTC,-,-,TRBJ2-5,TRBV4-1
CASSLRGYDYGYTF,TGTGCCAGCAGCTTGCGGGGGTACGACTATGGCTACACCTTC,-,-,TRBJ1-2,TRBV13
CASRGLGYEQYF,TGTGCCAGCAGGGGCCTCGGCTACGAGCAGTACTTC,-,-,TRBJ2-7,TRBV28
CASRASGAGRETQYF,TGTGCCAGCAGGGCTTCCGGGGCGGGGAGGGAGACCCAGTACTTC,-,-,TRBJ2-5,TRBV28
CASSIGSYVAGANVLTF,TGTGCCAGCAGTATAGGTAGCTATGTGGCAGGGGCCAACGTCCTGACTTTC,-,-,TRBJ2-6,TRBV27
CASSLAGNYGYTF,TGTGCCAGCAGTTTAGCAGGGAACTATGGCTACACCTTC,-,-,TRBJ1-2,TRBV28
CASSRTGPQETQYF,TGTGCCAGCAGCAGGACAGGCCCCCAAGAGACCCAGTACTTC,TRBD1,-,TRBJ2-5,TRBV7-7
CAWSSLGQGGSPLHF,TGTGCCTGGAGTTCACTCGGACAGGGCGGGTCACCCCTCCACTTT,TRBD1,-,TRBJ1-6,TRBV30
CASSEGQGGRPQHF,TGTGCCAGCAGTGAGGGACAGGGAGGGAGGCCCCAGCATTTT,TRBD1,once,TRBJ1-5,TRBV2
CASSEGTMGGYTF,TGTGCCAGCAGTGAAGGGACTATGGGGGGCTACACCTTC,-,-,TRBJ1-2,TRBV25-1
CATSRGRRETYEQYF,TGTGCCACCAGCAGGGGCCGCAGGGAAACCTACGAGCAGTACTTC,-,-,TRBJ2-7,TRBV15
CAIRREVSYEQYF,TGTGCCATCAGGCGGGAGGTCTCCTACGAGCAGTACTTC,TRBD2,-,TRBJ2-7,TRBV6-5
CASSPAPGQNYGYTF,TGTGCCAGCAGCCCCGCCCCTGGACAGAACTATGGCTACACCTTC,-,-,TRBJ1-2,TRBV7-3
CASRVTSGRADTQYF,TGTGCCAGCAGGGTTACTAGCGGGAGGGCAGATACGCAGTATTTT,TRBD2,few,TRBJ2-3,TRBV6-1
CASSPGEYEQYF,TGTGCCAGCTCCCCTGGAGAATACGAGCAGTACTTC,-,-,TRBJ2-7,TRBV25-1
CASSPQGANGELFF,TGTGCCAGCTCTCCCCAGGGGGCAAACGGGGAGCTGTTTTTT,TRBD1,-,TRBJ2-2,TRBV18
CASSYGQVGNQPQHF,TGTGCCAGCAGTTATGGACAGGTCGGCAATCAGCCCCAGCATTTT,TRBD1,-,TRBJ1-5,TRBV6-6
CAWSPTAGEQFF,TGTGCCTGGAGTCCAACTGCGGGAGAGCAGTTCTTC,-,-,TRBJ2-1,TRBV30
CASSISVLTHEQYF,TGTGCCAGTAGTATATCAGTTTTAACCCACGAGCAGTACTTC,-,-,TRBJ2-7,TRBV19
CASSVSSGYSETQYF,TGTGCCAGCAGCGTTTCAAGCGGGTACTCAGAGACCCAGTACTTC,-,-,TRBJ2-5,TRBV9
CASILGAEQYF,TGTGCCAGCATCCTGGGGGCCGAGCAGTACTTC,-,-,TRBJ2-7,TRBV6-1
CASSFLVAGTAAYNEQFF,TGTGCCAGCAGTTTCCTCGTGGCCGGGACTGCTGCCTACAATGAGCAGTTCTTC,-,-,TRBJ2-1,TRBV28
CASSPPETYEQYF,TGTGCCAGCTCACCACCCGAAACCTACGAGCAGTACTTC,-,-,TRBJ2-7,TRBV18
CASSPPATSTDTQYF,TGTGCCAGCAGTCCCCCCGCTACTAGCACAGATACGCAGTATTTT,-,-,TRBJ2-3,TRBV28
CASSALGTGTYEQYF,TGTGCCAGCAGTGCCCTCGGGACTGGAACCTACGAGCAGTACTTC,-,-,TRBJ2-7,TRBV25-1
CASSYRDRAYEQYF,TGTGCCAGCAGCTACCGGGACAGGGCCTACGAGCAGTACTTC,TRBD1,-,TRBJ2-7,TRBV28
CASTSPGLAGADTQYF,TGTGCCAGCACCTCCCCGGGACTAGCGGGTGCAGATACGCAGTATTTT,TRBD2,-,TRBJ2-3,TRBV5-6
CASSLPRGSGANVLTF,TGTGCCAGCAGTTTACCTAGGGGTTCCGGGGCCAACGTCCTGACTTTC,-,-,TRBJ2-6,TRBV7-9
CASSVGRQGWETQYF,TGTGCCAGCAGCGTAGGGCGACAGGGGTGGGAGACCCAGTACTTC,TRBD1,few,TRBJ2-5,TRBV9
CASSPGDSYTIYF,TGTGCCAGCAGCCCCGGGGATTCGTACACCATATATTTT,-,-,TRBJ1-3,TRBV21-1
CASSRTGGEAGNTIYF,TGTGCCAGCAGCCGGACAGGGGGCGAGGCTGGAAACACCATATATTTT,TRBD1,once,TRBJ1-3,TRBV7-9
CASSLELAGPALF,TGCGCCAGCAGCTTGGAATTAGCGGGGCCTGCTCTCTTC,TRBD2,-,TRBJ2-7,TRBV5-1
CASKRTGSDTQYF,TGTGCCAGTAAGCGGACAGGGTCAGATACGCAGTATTTT,TRBD1,few,TRBJ2-3,TRBV19
CASSYSGLPYEQYF,TGTGCCAGCAGCTACAGCGGATTACCCTACGAGCAGTACTTC,-,-,TRBJ2-7,TRBV13
CASSYPSRMAGSEQYF,TGCGCCAGCAGTTACCCCTCACGGATGGCGGGCTCCGAGCAGTACTTC,-,-,TRBJ2-7,TRBV10-1
CASSWAGYGYTF,TGTGCCAGCAGTTGGGCAGGCTATGGCTACACCTTC,-,-,TRBJ1-2,TRBV6-1